The rows below give T cell receptor beta chains drawn from one sample of a study of T cell changes during pregnancy in multiple sclerosis. Profiled with immunoSEQ multiplex PCR; TCRdb holds only in-frame clones, not every one. The table shows 95,000 to 110,000 clones, with roughly 90% occurring only once. The sample in question was peripheral blood, obtained in the third trimester of pregnancy. The source is a female donor in good health, enrolled as a control in a pregnancy study. Each CDR3 is given with its conserved first and last residue. The D gene is left open where the match is weak. Expanded clones get a size class; other rows say once, few or many, or leave the size out.

TRBJ2-1 | NA | TRBV5-6 | NA | CASSLQPSSYNEQFF | TGTGCCAGCAGCTTGCAACCTAGCTCCTACAATGAGCAGTTCTTC
TRBJ2-3 | TRBD2 | TRBV5-6 | once | CASSSVKGSGGTDTQYF | TGTGCCAGCAGCTCGGTAAAAGGTAGCGGGGGCACAGATACGCAGTATTTT
TRBJ2-3 | TRBD2 | TRBV30 | NA | CAWSPGGGAGEDTQYF | TGTGCCTGGAGCCCGGGCGGGGGAGCGGGGGAAGATACGCAGTATTTT
TRBJ2-7 | NA | TRBV4-1 | NA | CASSQGPSLDEQYF | TGCGCCAGCAGCCAAGGGCCTAGCTTGGACGAGCAGTACTTC
TRBJ2-1 | NA | TRBV6-1 | NA | CASSEAGGSYNEQFF | TGTGCCAGCAGTGAAGCAGGGGGCTCCTACAATGAGCAGTTCTTC
TRBJ2-7 | NA | TRBV25-1 | NA | CASSEWTSYEQYF | TGTGCCAGCAGTGAATGGACTTCCTACGAGCAGTACTTC
TRBJ2-1 | TRBD1 | TRBV15 | NA | CATSGTGGPIGVFF | TGTGCCACCAGCGGGACAGGGGGGCCCATTGGGGTGTTCTTC
TRBJ1-2 | TRBD1 | TRBV19 | NA | CASRPPGQGIANYGYTF | TGTGCCAGTAGACCCCCGGGACAGGGTATAGCTAACTATGGCTACACCTTC
TRBJ2-6 | TRBD1 | TRBV5-1 | NA | CASSWPDRVVSSGANVLTF | TGCGCCAGCAGCTGGCCCGACAGGGTCGTTAGCTCTGGGGCCAACGTCCTGACTTTC
TRBJ1-6 | TRBD1 | TRBV4-3 | NA | CASSQDDRGRSPLHF | TGCGCCAGCAGCCAAGATGACAGGGGGAGGTCACCCCTCCACTTT
TRBJ1-3 | TRBD1 | TRBV7-2 | NA | CASSLVPDRAGNTIYF | TGTGCCAGCAGCTTAGTCCCGGACAGGGCTGGAAACACCATATATTTT
TRBJ1-2 | NA | TRBV5-6 | few | CASSSLGGRYGYTF | TGTGCCAGCAGCTCCCTCGGGGGGAGGTATGGCTACACCTTC
TRBJ1-6 | NA | TRBV19 | NA | CASSQRTSPLHF | TGTGCCAGTAGTCAAAGGACAAGCCCCCTCCACTTT
TRBJ2-3 | TRBD2 | TRBV5-8 | NA | CASSLELAGASTDTQYF | TGTGCCAGCAGCTTGGAATTAGCGGGGGCTAGCACAGATACGCAGTATTTT
TRBJ2-7 | TRBD2 | TRBV18 | NA | CASSPYGGGYEQYF | TGTGCCAGCTCACCCTACGGGGGGGGCTACGAGCAGTACTTC
TRBJ1-3 | NA | TRBV30 | NA | CAWSVALTSSGNTIYF | TGTGCCTGGAGTGTAGCTTTGACAAGCTCTGGAAACACCATATATTTT
TRBJ2-6 | NA | TRBV7-6 | NA | CASSAPQGPGANVLTF | TGTGCCAGCAGCGCGCCCCAGGGCCCTGGGGCCAACGTCCTGACTTTC
TRBJ2-7 | TRBD1 | TRBV2 | NA | CASISGQALYEQYF | TGTGCCAGCATATCAGGACAGGCCTTATACGAGCAGTACTTC
TRBJ2-7 | NA | TRBV7-2 | NA | CASSFGWGPTYEQYF | TGTGCCAGCAGCTTCGGATGGGGGCCAACCTACGAGCAGTACTTC
TRBJ2-1 | NA | TRBV5-1 | NA | CASSLALGREPYNEQFF | TGCGCCAGCAGCTTGGCCCTTGGCAGGGAACCCTACAATGAGCAGTTCTTC
TRBJ1-2 | TRBD1 | TRBV19 | NA | CASTEDRVAYGYTF | TGTGCCAGTACCGAGGACAGGGTCGCCTATGGCTACACCTTC
TRBJ1-4 | TRBD1 | TRBV6-1 | once | CASDRANNEKLFF | TGTGCCAGTGACAGGGCCAATAATGAAAAACTGTTTTTT
TRBJ1-5 | NA | TRBV10-2 | NA | CASLGGSNQPQHF | TGCGCCAGCCTAGGCGGTAGCAATCAGCCCCAGCATTTT
TRBJ2-1 | TRBD1 | TRBV2 | NA | CASSPRTGFNEQFF | TGTGCCAGCAGTCCTCGGACAGGGTTCAATGAGCAGTTCTTC
TRBJ1-2 | TRBD1 | TRBV7-2 | NA | CASSLGQGRYGYTF | TGTGCCAGCAGCTTAGGACAGGGCAGATATGGCTACACCTTC
TRBJ1-2 | NA | TRBV14 | NA | CASSHGQNYGYTF | TGTGCCAGCAGCCATGGGCAGAACTATGGCTACACCTTC
TRBJ2-7 | TRBD2 | TRBV5-4 | NA | CASSQDLTSGAYEQYF | TGTGCCAGCAGCCAGGATCTTACTAGCGGCGCGTACGAGCAGTACTTC
TRBJ2-5 | TRBD1 | TRBV19 | NA | CASMDGQGSGETQYF | TGTGCCAGTATGGACGGACAGGGCAGTGGAGAGACCCAGTACTTC